This is a list of T cell receptor beta chains from one sample in a study of T cell responses to AZD1222 COVID-19 vaccine. Some clones are missing from TCRdb's copy, which holds only in-frame ones; the method was immunoSEQ multiplex PCR. The sample lists 100,000 to 120,000 clones, around 76% occurring once. Sequenced here: peripheral blood, sampled on day 0 of AZD1222 vaccination. The receptors derive from an adult in good health. CDR3s include the opening cysteine and the closing phenylalanine or tryptophan. D genes are given only for firm matches. Clone size is stated in some rows and not others, as once, few, many or a class when expanded.

abundance,d_gene,v_gene,j_gene,CDR3aa
NA,NA,TRBV11-3,TRBJ1-1,CASSLSGDNTEAFF
NA,NA,TRBV5-1,TRBJ1-6,CASSRDGWSSPLHF
once,NA,TRBV7-2,TRBJ2-1,CASLPGGSYNEQFF
NA,TRBD1,TRBV7-9,TRBJ1-2,CASSHGTGTGVGYTF
once,NA,TRBV13,TRBJ2-1,CASSLEGGLSVGNEQFF
NA,NA,TRBV7-9,TRBJ1-4,CASSLDEGETERKLFF
NA,TRBD1,TRBV3-1/TRBV3-2,TRBJ1-4,CASSPGTGGRKLFF
NA,TRBD1,TRBV10-3,TRBJ2-1,CATRTGTGESNEQFF
NA,NA,TRBV2,TRBJ1-2,CASKRDRLYTF
NA,NA,TRBV5-1,TRBJ1-1,CASSLLTRDTEAFF
NA,TRBD1,TRBV20-1,TRBJ1-1,CSASGGRGRPGDTEAFF
once,NA,TRBV7-9,TRBJ2-5,CASSPDVETQYF
many,NA,TRBV19,TRBJ1-6,CASSRDRYSPLHF
NA,NA,TRBV20-1,TRBJ1-6,CSASEQPDNSPLHF
NA,TRBD2,TRBV19,TRBJ2-6,CASSSWTSGGADGANVLTF
NA,NA,TRBV5-1,TRBJ2-7,CASSLGQGWEQYF
NA,TRBD1,TRBV29-1,TRBJ2-1,CSVAMTGVNEQFF